Below are 25 T cell receptor beta chains sequenced from a single sample in a study of blood T cells in healthy people across ages. Then a second PCR, running roughly 7 to 12 cycles, was carried out with a sample-barcoded 5' primer and a J-beta primer mix. TCRdb processed the 5' RACE reads anew with MiXCR; each CDR3 protein has one entry. The sample lists approximately 900,000 distinct CDR3 sequences, around 48% seen once, with 13% in the top ten. Sequencing was performed on blood. The receptors stem from a man aged 25-45 years in good health.

This clonotype was found a few times. The gene calls are TRBV5-1 and TRBJ1-6; 7 bases align to TRBD1. Germline-derived CDR1 and CDR2 are SGHRS and YFSETQ. The V and J ends lost 4 bases and 5 bases, in that order; junction bases with no gene match: 9. The CDR3 runs 16 residues. The CDR3 reads CASSKTSQGDNSPLHF. The CDR3 bases are TGCGCCAGCAGCAAGACGAGTCAGGGGGATAATTCACCCCTCCACTTT.

V and J are TRBV4-1 and TRBJ1-1, with D unresolved. V was shortened by 0 bases and J by 0 bases, with 5 bases between the two germline ends. The CDR3 runs to 14 residues. Germline values: CDR1 MGHRA, CDR2 YSYEKL. The CDR3 DNA is TGCGCCAGCAGCCAAGATAAGTTGAACACTGAAGCTTTCTTT. As protein: CASSQDKLNTEAFF.

This clonotype has just a few counts. The J gene is TRBJ1-1, the V gene TRBV29-1, with D maybe TRBD1 (6 bases). The V gene's germline CDR1 is SQVTM and CDR2 ANQGSEA. Trimming pared 5 bases from V and 11 bases from J, leaving 18 bases between. The CDR3 runs to 12 residues. The CDR3, as DNA: TGCAGCGTTCTATTCGCAGGGGTGGGTGCTTTCTTT. It specifies CSVLFAGVGAFF.

The genes are TRBV6-5 and TRBJ2-4; 8 bases agree with TRBD1. With the DNA end fitting TRBJ2-7 better, the J assignment may be wrong. This CDR3 has 16 residues. Germline V lookup: CDR1 MNHEY, CDR2 SVGAGI. The CDR3 loop reads CASSYSNGQGPHEQYF. CDR3 sequence (DNA): TGTGCCAGCAGTTACTCGAACGGACAGGGTCCCCACGAGCAGTACTTC.

V gene TRBV6-6 combines with J gene TRBJ1-4; 11 bases are a match to TRBD1. The CDR3 covers 14 residues. V dropped 7 bases and J dropped 8; count of bases not matched to a gene: 6. CDR1 and CDR2 (germline): MNHNY, SVGAGI (reference sequence). CDR3 protein: CASMWTGGEEKLFF. Here the CDR3 DNA reads TGTGCCAGCATGTGGACAGGGGGCGAGGAAAAACTGTTTTTT.

V usage is TRBV20-1 and J usage is TRBJ2-7, with TRBD1 matching over 10 bases. The J call may be faulty, since TRBJ2-4 better matches the DNA end. The CDR3 is made up of 18 amino acids. Germline CDR1 and CDR2: DFQATT and SNEGSKA (reference sequence). CDR3 coding DNA: TGCAGTGCTAGCAGGACAGGGGGGATTGGAGTGGCCAAAAACATTCAGTACTTC. Its translation is CSASRTGGIGVAKNIQYF.

V gene TRBV24-1 combines with J gene TRBJ2-1; D gene unclear. The V gene lost 0 bases and the J gene lost 6 bases, with 11 bases spanning the gap. The CDR3 length is 15 residues. From germline, CDR1 is KGHDR and CDR2 SFDVKD. CDR3 protein: CATSDLLSGPNEQFF. CDR3 bases: TGTGCCACCAGTGATTTGCTGTCCGGTCCCAATGAGCAGTTCTTC.

A word on this clonotype: The junction shows a germline mismatch at one end, possibly a read error. The chain combines TRBV24-1 with TRBJ2-3; perhaps TRBD2 as D (6 bases). The CDR3 contains 16 residues. The germline CDR1 and CDR2 sequences are KGHDR and SFDVKD. DNA of the CDR3: TGTGCCACCAGTGATCCCGGGAGTGTGAACACAGGTACGCAGTATTTT. Translation gives CATSDPGSVNTGTQYF.

The V gene is TRBV7-9, the J gene TRBJ2-1; 11 bases align to TRBD2. Per germline, CDR1 SEHNR and CDR2 FQNEAQ (reference sequence). J gave up 0 bases and V 4 bases, and 14 bases lay outside the gene matches. The CDR3 has 20 amino acids. The chain's CDR3 is CASSSSSTSGGDFSYNEQFF. In DNA form, the CDR3 reads TGTGCCAGCAGCTCGTCCTCTACTAGCGGGGGAGACTTCTCCTACAATGAGCAGTTCTTC.

Only a few counts were recorded for this clonotype. DNA of the CDR3: TGTGCCAGCAGCCCCCAACTAGCGGGGGAATACAATGAGCAGTTCTTC. Translating it yields CASSPQLAGEYNEQFF. The chain couples TRBV9 to TRBJ2-1, with 11 bases aligning to TRBD2. J gave up 4 bases and V 4 bases, and 7 bases lay outside the gene matches. Germline-derived CDR1 and CDR2 are SGDLS and YYNGEE. This CDR3 comprises 16 residues. The variable domain in full, with the rest retrieved from reference TRBV9 and TRBJ2-1, is DSGVTQTPKHLITATGQRVTLRCSPRSGDLSVYWYQQSLDQGLQFLIQYYNGEERAKGNILERFSAQQFPDLHSELNLSSLELGDSALYFCASSPQLAGEYNEQFFGPGTRLTVL.

The chain has TRBV7-2 and TRBJ2-1, with unresolved D. Trimming pared 5 bases from V and 6 bases from J, leaving 14 bases between. The CDR3 length is 14 residues. In germline, CDR1 is SGHTA, CDR2 FQGNSA. In nucleotides, the CDR3 is TGTGCCAGCAGCGCCCGGAACTTGCCCAATGAGCAGTTCTTC. This encodes CASSARNLPNEQFF. Looking up the rest from reference TRBV7-2 and TRBJ2-1 gives the full variable domain: GAGVSQSPSNKVTEKGKDVELRCDPISGHTALYWYRQSLGQGLEFLIYFQGNSAPDKSGLPSDRFSAERTGGSVSTLTIQRTQQEDSAVYLCASSARNLPNEQFFGPGTRLTVL.

This rearrangement joins TRBV6-5 to TRBJ1-5; TRBD1 might be the D (5 bases). V was trimmed by 0 bases and J by 5 bases, leaving 11 bases between them. Germline V lookup: CDR1 MNHEY, CDR2 SVGAGI. This CDR3 region has 15 residues. The CDR3 DNA sequence: TGTGCCAGCAGTTACTCCGACAGTCCTCATCAGCCCCAGCATTTT. Protein sequence: CASSYSDSPHQPQHF.

The CDR3 sequence is CASESWSIAKNIQYF. CDR3 DNA sequence: TGTGCCAGCGAGTCATGGAGCATAGCCAAAAACATTCAGTACTTC. The chain employs TRBV6-1 and TRBJ2-4; D unresolved. Germline V gene data show CDR1 as MNHNS and CDR2 as SASEGT. This CDR3 is 15 amino acids long. V was cut by 8 bases and J by 0 bases, with 14 bases left in between.

The chain joins TRBV11-1 to TRBJ2-3, with D possibly matching TRBD1 (5 bases). This CDR3 region has 14 residues. Trimming left V 5 bases short and J 2 bases short, with 11 bases between. CDR1 is SGHAT, CDR2 FQDESV, per germline (reference sequence). In DNA form, the CDR3 reads TGTGCCAGCAGCCCGAAGGGGCCCACAGATACGCAGTATTTT. Residues: CASSPKGPTDTQYF.

In this sample, this clonotype turned up a few times. This chain uses TRBV4-1 with TRBJ2-1; D tentatively reads TRBD1 or TRBD2 (5 bases each). Trimming took 1 base from V and 7 from J, leaving 17 bases between them. The length of the CDR3 is 16 residues. Germline loops: CDR1 MGHRA, CDR2 YSYEKL. Written as DNA, the CDR3 is TGCGCCAGCAGCCAAGCTCCCGGGACCGATCTAAATGAGCAGTTCTTC. Its translation is CASSQAPGTDLNEQFF.

V gene TRBV30 combines with J gene TRBJ1-5, with no clear D. The CDR3 spans 14 residues. V shed 2 bases and J shed 2 bases, with 10 bases lying between them. In germline, CDR1 is GTSNPN, CDR2 SVGIG (reference sequence). The CDR3 region is CAWSLGMGNQPQHF. The CDR3 region has the DNA TGTGCCTGGAGTTTAGGAATGGGCAATCAGCCCCAGCATTTT. The full variable domain, its missing parts supplied by reference TRBV30 and TRBJ1-5, is SQTIHQWPATLVQPVGSPLSLECTVEGTSNPNLYWYRQAAGRGLQLLFYSVGIGQISSEVPQNLSASRPQDRQFILSSKKLLLSDSGFYLCAWSLGMGNQPQHFGDGTRLSIL.

This chain connects TRBV27 to TRBJ2-2; 10 nucleotides agree with TRBD1. Losses at the gene ends were 7 bases for V and 9 bases for J; bases not matched to a gene: 11. CDR3 length: 15 residues. Germline V gives CDR1 MNHEY, CDR2 SMNVEV (reference sequence). CDR3 region: CASIDMDRGDRELFF. CDR3 bases: TGTGCCAGCATCGATATGGACAGGGGGGACCGGGAGCTGTTTTTT.

The rearrangement uses TRBV25-1 and TRBJ1-6; D gene ambiguous. Trimming shortened V by 5 bases and J by 3 bases, and 8 bases separated the two germline ends. CDR1 and CDR2 (germline): MGHDK, SYGVNS. The CDR3 is made up of 14 amino acids. CDR3 sequence: CASSPEIYNSPLHF. The DNA for the CDR3 is TGTGCCAGCAGTCCAGAAATCTATAATTCACCCCTCCACTTT.

As DNA, the CDR3 is TGTGCCAGCAGCGTAGTTTCTAGCGGGGGGACAGATACGCAGTATTTT. Translated: CASSVVSSGGTDTQYF. This chain joins TRBV9 and TRBJ2-3; 11 nucleotides agree with TRBD2. Germline V gene data show CDR1 as SGDLS and CDR2 as YYNGEE. The V and J ends lost 0 bases and 3 bases, in that order; junction bases with no gene match: 3. CDR3 length: 16 amino acids.

The chain has TRBV30 and TRBJ1-2; D may be TRBD1 (5 bases). Germline loops: CDR1 GTSNPN, CDR2 SVGIG (reference sequence). The CDR3 spans 11 residues. The V and J ends lost 8 bases and 8 bases respectively, with 15 bases between them. The CDR3 sequence: CAQWGKEGYTF. CDR3 in DNA: TGTGCCCAATGGGGGAAGGAAGGCTACACCTTC.

The rearrangement joins TRBV10-3 to TRBJ1-6; 7 nucleotides agree with TRBD1. The germline V gene encodes CDR1 ENHRY and CDR2 SYGVKD. Trimming cost V 4 bases and J 6 bases; bases outside gene matches: 6. The CDR3 length is 15 residues. The CDR3 loop is CAISVGTVLNSPLHF. The CDR3 coding sequence is TGTGCCATCAGTGTGGGGACAGTACTTAATTCACCCCTCCACTTT.

This clonotype was observed a handful of times. The chain has TRBV5-1 and TRBJ1-2; 7 bases match TRBD1. The V and J ends lost 4 bases and 3 bases, in that order; junction bases with no gene match: 3. Looked up from germline, CDR1 is SGHRS and CDR2 is YFSETQ. The CDR3 loop spans 13 amino acids. In nucleotides, the CDR3 is TGCGCCAGCAGCGTGGACAGGTACTATGGCTACACCTTC. This sequence encodes CASSVDRYYGYTF.

The chain recombines TRBV28 with TRBJ2-7, with D possibly being TRBD1 or TRBD2 (5 bases each). Per germline, CDR1 MDHEN and CDR2 SYDVKM. This CDR3 contains 13 residues. V gave up 8 bases and J gave up 7 bases, with 18 bases separating them. CDR3 sequence: CASLPGTPGEQYF. For the CDR3, the DNA is TGTGCCAGCTTACCCGGGACCCCGGGGGAGCAGTACTTC.

This chain joins TRBV7-2 and TRBJ2-7; the D gene is possibly TRBD1 (5 bases). Germline lookup yields CDR1 SGHTA and CDR2 FQGNSA. The CDR3 loop spans 16 amino acids. Trimming stripped 4 bases from V and 2 bases from J, with 18 bases between. The CDR3 coding sequence is TGTGCCAGCAGCTCCACAATGGGTTGGGGCGCCTACGAGCAGTACTTC. It codes for CASSSTMGWGAYEQYF.

The chain combines TRBV29-1 with TRBJ2-7; tentatively, D is TRBD2 (6 bases). Deletions cut 5 bases from V and 0 bases from J, with 11 bases between. Looked up from germline, CDR1 is SQVTM and CDR2 is ANQGSEA. The CDR3 has 13 residues. This CDR3 reads CSVRGASSYEQYF. The CDR3 region has the DNA TGCAGCGTTCGCGGGGCGAGCTCCTACGAGCAGTACTTC.